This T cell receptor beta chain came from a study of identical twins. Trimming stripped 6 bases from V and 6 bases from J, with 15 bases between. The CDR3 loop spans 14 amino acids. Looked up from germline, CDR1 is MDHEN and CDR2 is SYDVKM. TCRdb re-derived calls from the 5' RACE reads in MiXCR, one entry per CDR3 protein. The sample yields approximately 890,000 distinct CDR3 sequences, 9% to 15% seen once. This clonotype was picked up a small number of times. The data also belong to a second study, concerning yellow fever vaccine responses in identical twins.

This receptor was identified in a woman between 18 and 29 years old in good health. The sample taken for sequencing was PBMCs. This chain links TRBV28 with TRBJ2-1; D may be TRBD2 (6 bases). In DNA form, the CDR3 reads TGTGCCAGCAGGCCGGCAGGGACTTCCAATGAGCAGTTCTTC. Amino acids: CASRPAGTSNEQFF.